The 9 T cell receptor beta chains below come from one sample, sequenced in a study of cytomegalovirus exposure and HLA in healthy donors. It was with 60 Vbeta and 13 Jbeta primers that the PCR ran. Produced via immunoSEQ multiplex PCR; TCRdb's table is partial and in-frame only. The sample includes roughly 110,000 clones, around 80% of them seen just once. The sequenced material came from PBMCs. These receptors were collected from a man younger than 45 in good health and CMV-seropositive.

This clone was recorded only once. The chain uses TRBV9 and TRBJ2-2; 7 nucleotides agree with TRBD1. Looked up from germline, CDR1 is SGDLS and CDR2 is YYNGEE. The J segment lost 0 bases and the V segment lost 4 bases, leaving 6 bases of the junction unmatched. The CDR3 sequence is 16 residues long. The CDR3 nucleotides read TGTGCCAGCAGCTTATCAGGGGGATCGAACACCGGGGAGCTGTTTTTT. It is translated as CASSLSGGSNTGELFF.

This chain connects TRBV11-2 to TRBJ2-7, with TRBD1 identical over 8 bases. The germline gives CDR1 SGHAT, CDR2 FQNNGV. V lost 4 bases to trimming and J lost 5 bases; unmatched junction nucleotides: 19. The CDR3 is made up of 18 amino acids. Written as DNA, the CDR3 is TGTGCCAGCAGCTCTAGGGCCCGACAGGGGCGTATAGGGAACGAGCAGTACTTC. Amino acid sequence: CASSSRARQGRIGNEQYF.

This clone appeared a few times. The chain carries TRBV7-8 and TRBJ1-2; the match to TRBD1 covers 12 bases. J lost 8 bases, V lost 0 bases, and 4 bases had no gene match. CDR1 is SGHVS, CDR2 FQNEAQ, per germline. This CDR3 spans 15 amino acids. The CDR3 DNA follows: TGTGCCAGCAGCTTAGCGGCGGGACAGGGGGCGGGCTACACCTTC. Protein sequence: CASSLAAGQGAGYTF.

The genes are TRBV10-2 and TRBJ2-5; 10 bases line up with TRBD1. Gene TRBJ2-7 matches the end of the DNA better, so the J call may be wrong. The germline CDR1 and CDR2 sequences are WSHSY and SAAADI. There are 13 residues in the CDR3. CDR3 nucleotide sequence: TGCGCCAGCGGGACAGGGGATGTGGGCGAGCAGTACTTC. It codes for CASGTGDVGEQYF.

The rearrangement links TRBV6-1 to TRBJ2-1, with TRBD1 matching over 8 bases. CDR3 length: 15 amino acids. CDR1 is MNHNS and CDR2 is SASEGT in the germline V gene. Losses at the gene ends were 2 bases for V and 8 bases for J; bases not matched to a gene: 8. The CDR3 bases are TGTGCCAGCAGTGAAATACAGGGGGAGCGGGATGAGCAGTTCTTC. Protein sequence: CASSEIQGERDEQFF.

This chain joins TRBV5-4 and TRBJ1-5; D is possibly TRBD1 (5 bases). The CDR3 is made up of 14 amino acids. Trimming stripped 0 bases from V and 2 bases from J, with 6 bases between. Per the germline V gene, CDR1 is SGHNT and CDR2 is YYREEE (reference sequence). CDR3: CASSLVRGNQPQHF. The CDR3 DNA follows: TGTGCCAGCAGCTTGGTCAGGGGCAATCAGCCCCAGCATTTT.

The genes are TRBV7-2 and TRBJ1-1, with 9 bases aligning to TRBD1. Germline CDR1 SGHTA, CDR2 FQGNSA. Trimming cost V 5 bases and J 3 bases; bases outside gene matches: 4. This CDR3 contains 14 residues. The CDR3 loop is CASSQDRGYTEAFF. CDR3 nucleotides: TGTGCCAGCAGCCAGGACAGGGGATACACTGAAGCTTTCTTT.

The V and J genes are TRBV16 and TRBJ1-3; D is unresolved. CDR3 size: 15 residues. Trimming took 0 bases from V and 1 from J, leaving 7 bases between them. Per the germline V gene, CDR1 is KGHSY and CDR2 is FQNENV. CDR3 protein: CASSQSSVSGNTIYF. The CDR3 region has the DNA TGTGCCAGCAGCCAATCATCCGTATCTGGAAACACCATATATTTT.

The V and J genes are TRBV10-1 and TRBJ1-3, with D hard to call. Germline V CDR1 and CDR2: WNHNN, SYGVQD (reference sequence). This CDR3 region has 16 residues. V lost 4 bases and J lost 0, with 13 bases in between. The chain's CDR3 is CASSGPGFTSGNTIYF. CDR3 coding DNA: TGCGCCAGCAGTGGACCGGGGTTTACCTCTGGAAACACCATATATTTT.